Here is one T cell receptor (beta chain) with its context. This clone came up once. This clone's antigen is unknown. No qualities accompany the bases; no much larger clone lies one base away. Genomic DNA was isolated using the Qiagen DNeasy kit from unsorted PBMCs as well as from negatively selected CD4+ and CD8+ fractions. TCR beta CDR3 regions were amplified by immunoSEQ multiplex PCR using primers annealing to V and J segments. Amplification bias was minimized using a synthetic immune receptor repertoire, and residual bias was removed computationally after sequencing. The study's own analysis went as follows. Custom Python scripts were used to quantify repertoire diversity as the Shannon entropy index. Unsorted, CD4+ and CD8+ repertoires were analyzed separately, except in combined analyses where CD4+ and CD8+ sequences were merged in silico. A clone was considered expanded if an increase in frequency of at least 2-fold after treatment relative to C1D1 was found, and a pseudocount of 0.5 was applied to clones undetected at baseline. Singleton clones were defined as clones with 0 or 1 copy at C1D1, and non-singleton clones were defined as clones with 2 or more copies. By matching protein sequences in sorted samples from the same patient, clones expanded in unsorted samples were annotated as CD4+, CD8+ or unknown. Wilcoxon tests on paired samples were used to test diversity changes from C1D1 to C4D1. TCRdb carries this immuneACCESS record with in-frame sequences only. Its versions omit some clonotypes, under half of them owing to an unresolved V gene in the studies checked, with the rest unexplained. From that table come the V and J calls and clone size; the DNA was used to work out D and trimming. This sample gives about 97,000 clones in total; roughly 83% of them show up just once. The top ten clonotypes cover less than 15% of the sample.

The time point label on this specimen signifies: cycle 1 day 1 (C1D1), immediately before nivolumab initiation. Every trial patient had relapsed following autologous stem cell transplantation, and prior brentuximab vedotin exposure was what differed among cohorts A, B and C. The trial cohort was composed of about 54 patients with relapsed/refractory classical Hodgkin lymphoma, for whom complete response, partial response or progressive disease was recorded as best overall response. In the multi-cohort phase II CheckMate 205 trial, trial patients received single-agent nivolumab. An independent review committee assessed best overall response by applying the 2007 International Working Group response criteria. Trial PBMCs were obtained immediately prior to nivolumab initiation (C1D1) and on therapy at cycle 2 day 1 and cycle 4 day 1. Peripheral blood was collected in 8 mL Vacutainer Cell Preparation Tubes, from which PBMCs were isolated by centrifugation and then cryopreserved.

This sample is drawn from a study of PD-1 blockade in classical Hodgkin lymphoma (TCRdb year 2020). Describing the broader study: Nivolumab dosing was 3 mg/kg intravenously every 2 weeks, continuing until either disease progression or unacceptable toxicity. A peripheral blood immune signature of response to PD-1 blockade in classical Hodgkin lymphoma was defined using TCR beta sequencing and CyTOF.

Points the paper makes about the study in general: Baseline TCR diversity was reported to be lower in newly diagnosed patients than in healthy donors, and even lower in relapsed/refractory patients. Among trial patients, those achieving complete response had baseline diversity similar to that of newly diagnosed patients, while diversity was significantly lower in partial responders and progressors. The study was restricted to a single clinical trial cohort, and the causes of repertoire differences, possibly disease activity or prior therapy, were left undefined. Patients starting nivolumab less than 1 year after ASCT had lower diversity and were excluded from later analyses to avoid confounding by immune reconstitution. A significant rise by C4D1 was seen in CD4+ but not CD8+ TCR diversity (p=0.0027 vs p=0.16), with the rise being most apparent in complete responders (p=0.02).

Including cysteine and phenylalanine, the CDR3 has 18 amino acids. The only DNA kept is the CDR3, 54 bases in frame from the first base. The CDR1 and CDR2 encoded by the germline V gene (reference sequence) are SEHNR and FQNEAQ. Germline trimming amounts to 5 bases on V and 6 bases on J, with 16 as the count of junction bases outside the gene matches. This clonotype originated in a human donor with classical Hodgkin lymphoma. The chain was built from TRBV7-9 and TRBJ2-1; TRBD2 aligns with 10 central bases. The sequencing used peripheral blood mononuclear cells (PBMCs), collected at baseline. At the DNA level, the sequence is TGTGCCAGCAGCGCGAGCGGGAGGGCCTTAGGGGCGGGCAATGAGCAGTTCTTC. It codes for CASSASGRALGAGNEQFF.